The source of this TCR beta chain is a study of T cells in Graves' hyperthyroidism and ophthalmopathy. This clonotype was recorded at least ten times. Looked up from germline, CDR1 is SNHLY and CDR2 is FYNNEI. The CDR3 is 13 amino acids. Trimming stripped 7 bases from V and 0 bases from J, with 8 bases between. Amplification of TCR beta CDR3 regions was performed using RNA transcripts as template. The primer set for the first-round RT-PCR of the TCR CDR3 was HTBI. TCRdb passed the multiplex PCR reads through MiXCR, listing each CDR3 protein once. This table holds some 380,000 distinct CDR3 sequences, approximately 13% found once. The patients, who ranged from 18 to 65 in age, presented with newly diagnosed hyperthyroidism lasting under 2 months. Uncontrolled infection, other autoimmune disease, pregnancy or lactation led to exclusion.

The V call is TRBV2, the J call TRBJ2-3; possibly TRBD2 for D (5 bases). The receptor was isolated from a man aged 25-45 years with Graves' hyperthyroidism that later progressed to Graves' ophthalmopathy. What was sequenced was blood. The CDR3 sequence: CASKRLSTDTQYF. The CDR3 DNA follows: TGTGCCAGCAAACGACTAAGCACAGATACGCAGTATTTT.